The T cell receptor (beta chain) under discussion was sequenced for a study of OX40 agonist ivuxolimab in advanced cancers. Blood got drawn at baseline, again on cycle 4 day 1, and then on cycle 7 day 1. Profiling relied on immunoSEQ multiplex PCR, and the TCRdb table lists in-frame clones only, not all of them. The data hold tens of thousands of clones, with approximately 94% observed a single time. V was cut by 6 bases and J by 1 base, with 9 bases left in between. Germline V gene data show CDR1 as SEHNR and CDR2 as FQNEAQ (reference sequence). The CDR3 contains 13 residues. V and J are TRBV7-9 and TRBJ1-1; D perhaps matches TRBD1 (5 bases). The clonotype originates from an adult with an advanced solid tumor such as melanoma, head and neck, liver or kidney cancer. Sequencing was performed on CD4+ or CD8+ T cells sorted from blood, taken in a trial of the OX40 agonist ivuxolimab. CDR3 bases: TGTGCCAGCAGTTCCGGGGGGAACACTGAAGCTTTCTTT. As protein: CASSSGGNTEAFF.